This entry lists 17 T cell receptor beta chains sequenced from one sample in a study of cytomegalovirus exposure and HLA in healthy donors. 13 Jbeta primers and 60 Vbeta primers were used for the PCR. Some clones are missing from TCRdb's copy, which holds only in-frame ones; the method was immunoSEQ multiplex PCR. The data hold some 200,000 clones, with 78% observed a single time. The material sequenced was PBMCs. These receptors came from a female donor in good health and CMV-seronegative.

The CDR3 sequence is CASSLRTGGIGNTEAFF. DNA for the CDR3: TGTGCCAGTAGTCTCAGGACAGGGGGGATCGGGAACACTGAAGCTTTCTTT. The V gene is TRBV19, the J gene TRBJ1-1; 10 bases match TRBD1. The CDR3 has 17 amino acids. Germline V lookup: CDR1 LNHDA, CDR2 SQIVND (reference sequence). V was pared by 5 bases and J by 1 base, with 10 bases of the junction left unmatched.

J is TRBJ2-3 and V is TRBV4-2, with 11 bases lining up with TRBD2. This CDR3 has 22 residues. Germline-derived CDR1 and CDR2 are LGHNA and YNFKEQ. The V gene end was trimmed by 1 base and the J gene end by 2 bases; junction bases not matched to a gene: 20. This CDR3 is CASSQVQGFGLAGRELTDTQYF. CDR3 sequence (DNA): TGTGCCAGCAGCCAAGTTCAGGGTTTTGGACTAGCGGGCCGGGAGCTCACAGATACGCAGTATTTT.

The chain links TRBV7-6 to TRBJ2-3, with 10 bases that match TRBD2. Germline assignment: CDR1 SGHVS and CDR2 FNYEAQ. The CDR3 consists of 16 residues. V dropped 0 bases and J dropped 1; count of bases not matched to a gene: 1. The CDR3 DNA sequence: TGTGCCAGCAGCTTAGCCACTAGCGGGGGCACAGATACGCAGTATTTT. This translates into CASSLATSGGTDTQYF.

The chain combines TRBV7-9 with TRBJ1-6; D remains unclear. The CDR3 is 13 amino acids. From germline, CDR1 is SEHNR and CDR2 FQNEAQ (reference sequence). The V end was cut by 3 bases, the J end by 9 bases, with 9 bases between. The CDR3 DNA follows: TGTGCCAGCAGCTTTGACATTGGTTCACCCCTCCACTTT. Its protein is CASSFDIGSPLHF.

The chain employs TRBV7-2 and TRBJ2-7, with D tentatively TRBD2 (6 bases). Germline assignment: CDR1 SGHTA and CDR2 FQGNSA. The germline V and J ends were trimmed by 5 bases and 4 bases, with 12 bases remaining between them. CDR3 size: 13 residues. In DNA, the CDR3 is TGTGCCAGCAGCCAGGAGGCGGGATACGAGCAGTACTTC. Encoded protein: CASSQEAGYEQYF.

The V and J genes are TRBV19 and TRBJ1-6; TRBD1 aligns across 8 bases. V was pared by 5 bases and J by 5 bases, with 8 bases of the junction left unmatched. Germline V gene lookup returns CDR1 LNHDA and CDR2 SQIVND (reference sequence). This CDR3 has 16 amino acids. In nucleotides, the CDR3 is TGTGCCAGTAGTGGGAACAGGGGGATAAATAATTCACCCCTCCACTTT. Its protein product is CASSGNRGINNSPLHF.

This chain links TRBV5-4 with TRBJ2-6, with 7 positions matching TRBD2. The CDR3 is 17 residues long. Losses at the gene ends were 7 bases for V and 1 base for J; bases not matched to a gene: 11. CDR1 is SGHNT and CDR2 is YYREEE in the germline V gene (reference sequence). The CDR3 DNA reads as TGTGCCAGCGGCGGGTCGGGGGGTCTATCTGGGGCCAACGTCCTGACTTTC. Protein sequence: CASGGSGGLSGANVLTF.

A few counts support this clone. The V call is TRBV7-2, the J call TRBJ2-7; 8 bases are shared with TRBD1. J gave up 4 bases and V 2 bases, and 7 bases lay outside the gene matches. The CDR3 runs 15 residues. Germline values: CDR1 SGHTA, CDR2 FQGNSA. The CDR3 nucleotides are TGTGCCAGCAGCTTAAACAGGGGGTTGGGATACGAGCAGTACTTC. Translation: CASSLNRGLGYEQYF.

The chain recombines TRBV6-5 with TRBJ1-2; tentatively, D is TRBD1 (5 bases). V was shortened by 6 bases and J by 6 bases, with 20 bases between the two germline ends. In germline, CDR1 is MNHEY, CDR2 SVGAGI. The length of the CDR3 is 15 residues. The CDR3 loop reads CASSFDWQGEDGYTF. The CDR3 region has the DNA TGTGCCAGCAGCTTCGATTGGCAGGGTGAGGATGGCTACACCTTC.

This clone was detected only a few times. One end of the junction does not line up with germline, which may come from a read error. This chain links TRBV7-9 with TRBJ2-2, with 12 bases that match TRBD2. The CDR3 is made up of 16 amino acids. Germline V gene data show CDR1 as SEHNR and CDR2 as FQNEAQ (reference sequence). CDR3 bases: TGTTCCAGCAGCCCTACTAGCGGGGGGACTGCCGGGGAGCTGTTTTTT. It encodes CSSSPTSGGTAGELFF.

Concerning this clone: Germline is not matched at one junction end, which may reflect a read error. This chain joins TRBV7-2 and TRBJ2-7, with a weak D call TRBD2 (7 bases). Germline-derived CDR1 and CDR2 are SGHTA and FQGNSA. The CDR3 consists of 13 residues. CDR3 DNA: TGTGCCAGCAGCCCCCAAGGGGGGGCCCCCCCCTCCTTC. Its protein product is CASSPQGGAPPSF.

V and J are TRBV2 and TRBJ2-7, with 7 bases lining up with TRBD2. The germline CDR1 and CDR2 sequences are SNHLY and FYNNEI. Trimming removed 8 bases from V and 2 bases from J; junction bases left unmatched: 3. This CDR3 has 12 amino acids. CDR3 loop: CASRREPYEQYF. CDR3 DNA sequence: TGTGCCAGCCGGCGGGAGCCCTACGAGCAGTACTTC.

This chain joins TRBV9 and TRBJ2-1; tentative D call: TRBD1 (5 bases). Germline CDR1 and CDR2: SGDLS and YYNGEE. Trimming removed 0 bases from V and 4 bases from J, with 14 bases in between. This CDR3 has 16 residues. The CDR3, as DNA: TGTGCCAGCAGCGTAGGTTCAGGGCGCTCTTACAATGAGCAGTTCTTC. Its translation is CASSVGSGRSYNEQFF.

V is TRBV28 and J is TRBJ2-1, with 11 bases aligning to TRBD1. This CDR3 is built from 16 residues. V was clipped by 7 bases and J by 3 bases; unmatched bases: 8. From germline, CDR1 is MDHEN and CDR2 SYDVKM. The CDR3 spells CASNLIGTGGYNEQFF. Here the CDR3 DNA reads TGTGCCAGCAACCTGATCGGGACAGGGGGCTACAATGAGCAGTTCTTC.

The chain carries TRBV19 and TRBJ2-1; TRBD2 aligns across 8 bases. J lost 1 base, V lost 3 bases, and 8 bases had no gene match. This CDR3 has 17 residues. Germline V gene lookup returns CDR1 LNHDA and CDR2 SQIVND (reference sequence). Here the CDR3 reads CASSMRLAGSSYNEQFF. CDR3 nucleotides: TGTGCCAGTAGTATGAGATTAGCGGGGTCTTCCTACAATGAGCAGTTCTTC.

The chain carries TRBV2 and TRBJ1-2, with D possibly matching TRBD1 (6 bases). Looked up from germline, CDR1 is SNHLY and CDR2 is FYNNEI. The CDR3 is made up of 15 amino acids. Trimming took 1 base from V and 8 from J, leaving 17 bases between them. This CDR3 is CASSEGRGPPRGYTF. The CDR3 DNA follows: TGTGCCAGCAGTGAAGGCAGGGGCCCTCCTCGGGGCTACACCTTC.

The chain links TRBV27 to TRBJ2-1; possibly TRBD1 for D (6 bases). This CDR3 has 16 residues. Trimming took off 6 bases at V and 0 bases at J, with 15 bases between the two ends. Germline V lookup: CDR1 MNHEY, CDR2 SMNVEV (reference sequence). CDR3 region: CASRPTTGISYNEQFF. Written as DNA, the CDR3 is TGTGCCAGCAGACCTACAACAGGGATCTCCTACAATGAGCAGTTCTTC.